Listed below are T cell receptor beta chains from one sample, sequenced in a study of cytomegalovirus exposure and HLA in healthy donors. Sequencing used immunoSEQ multiplex PCR; TCRdb keeps in-frame clones, though not all of them. The sample has some 120,000 clones, about 80% seen once. Sequenced input: PBMCs. These receptors all come from a human donor in good health. Each CDR3 is given without its conserved first and last residue. Fields, in order: V gene, CDR3 protein.

>TRBV19
ASGTGDTYEQY
>TRBV11-2
ASSLVGGPRSGNTIY
>TRBV28
ASIPLGGTGGPADET
>TRBV15
ATSRDRDSSYT
>TRBV6-1
ASSESSLYEQY
>TRBV19
ASSMVHSPYEQY
>TRBV5-6
ASSRSDEQF
>TRBV7-2
ASSLTEAPNYGYT
>TRBV7-8
ASSLRGAAGANVLT
>TRBV28
ASSLYVESRTANNQPQH
>TRBV7-9
ASSWTGARALH
>TRBV7-2
ASSTGTSGYNEQF
>TRBV7-3
ASSRLGDNEQF
>TRBV11-2
ASSLDTGSPLH
>TRBV9
ASSVEGDTYNEQF
>TRBV10-3
AIRNRGPGETQY
>TRBV6-1
ASSEGRGSEAF
>TRBV9
ASSPTGVSLDEQY
>TRBV27
ASSVRQGQNSPLH
>TRBV9
ASSVALGANYGYT
>TRBV7-9
ASSSSGLMGDNEQF